These 24 T cell receptor beta chains were all obtained from the same sample, sequenced in a study of hypomethylating agent response in myelodysplastic syndrome (dated by TCRdb to about 2021). The library was built by means of the immunoSEQ multiplex PCR assay. TCRdb stores this immuneACCESS table with in-frame sequences only. Part of the clones is absent; in the studies checked, under half of the shortfall reflects unresolved V genes, and no reason is known for the rest. The sample table records roughly 5,400 clones; about nine tenths of these occur just once. Clones ranked in the top ten supply about 10% of the sample. The sample consisted of bone marrow, taken before or after starting hypomethylating agent treatment for myelodysplastic syndrome (not recorded which). Receptors were obtained from a human donor with myelodysplastic syndrome.

The J gene is TRBJ2-7, the V gene TRBV11-3, with D unclear. The CDR3 runs to 11 residues. The germline CDR1 and CDR2 sequences are SGHNT and YENEEA. V lost 4 bases to trimming and J lost 3 bases, with 4 bases between them. The CDR3 protein is CASSSNYEQYF. The CDR3, as DNA: TGTGCCAGCAGCTCGAACTACGAGCAGTACTTC.

This chain joins TRBV30 and TRBJ1-2; D is undetermined. Germline V gene lookup returns CDR1 GTSNPN and CDR2 SVGIG (reference sequence). V lost 2 bases, J lost 5 bases, and 9 bases lay in between. This CDR3 contains 12 residues. The CDR3 nucleotides read TGTGCCTGGAGTCGGGGAGGGTATGGCTACACCTTC. It encodes CAWSRGGYGYTF.

The chain recombines TRBV29-1 with TRBJ2-1, with D possibly being TRBD1 or TRBD2 (6 bases each). CDR1 is SQVTM and CDR2 is ANQGSEA in the germline V gene. The V and J ends lost 2 bases and 3 bases respectively, with 11 bases between them. This CDR3 spans 14 amino acids. The CDR3 coding sequence is TGCAGCGTTGAAAGGGGGGACTTCTACAATGAGCAGTTCTTC. It codes for CSVERGDFYNEQFF.

J is TRBJ2-1 and V is TRBV6-6; D not resolved. The ends were cut back, 2 bases at V and 8 bases at J, with 13 bases in the middle. The length of the CDR3 is 14 residues. Germline V gives CDR1 MNHNY, CDR2 SVGAGI (reference sequence). DNA of the CDR3: TGTGCCAGCAGTTACCGGCCCCTTAGGGATGAGCAGTTCTTC. Its translation: CASSYRPLRDEQFF.

The J gene is TRBJ2-7, the V gene TRBV18, with D perhaps matching TRBD1 or TRBD2 (5 bases each). Germline CDR1 KGHSH, CDR2 LQKENI. There are 14 residues in the CDR3. V shed 6 bases and J shed 4 bases, with 16 bases lying between them. CDR3 sequence: CASSTGTESYEQYF. CDR3 nucleotides: TGTGCCAGCTCGACCGGGACGGAGAGTTACGAGCAGTACTTC.

This rearrangement joins TRBV2 to TRBJ1-2, with D maybe TRBD1 (6 bases). The CDR3 is 14 amino acids. In germline, CDR1 is SNHLY, CDR2 FYNNEI. V gave up 11 bases and J gave up 3 bases, with 19 bases separating them. The CDR3 DNA is TGTGCCGGCCGTTTCGGGGGGCGCGACTATGGCTACACCTTC. The encoded protein is CAGRFGGRDYGYTF.

The chain combines TRBV6-1 with TRBJ1-2, with a tentative D call TRBD1 (5 bases). Trimming pared 1 base from V and 4 bases from J, leaving 13 bases between. The CDR3 loop spans 15 amino acids. Germline V gene sequence: CDR1 MNHNS, CDR2 SASEGT. The CDR3 bases are TGTGCCAGCAGTGAAGGGCCAGGGACGGGCTATGGCTACACCTTC. Translating gives CASSEGPGTGYGYTF.

This chain links TRBV7-2 with TRBJ2-1; D gene uncertain. Trimming took 4 bases from V and 6 from J, leaving 10 bases between them. The germline V gene has CDR1 SGHTA and CDR2 FQGNSA. This CDR3 is built from 13 residues. The CDR3 loop reads CASSSKTGNEQFF. In nucleotides, the CDR3 is TGTGCCAGCAGCTCCAAAACGGGCAATGAGCAGTTCTTC.

The genes are TRBV6-6 and TRBJ1-2, with D possibly matching TRBD1 (5 bases). Germline assignment: CDR1 MNHNY and CDR2 SVGAGI (reference sequence). The germline V and J ends were trimmed by 7 bases and 0 bases, with 12 bases remaining between them. The CDR3 is made up of 14 amino acids. The CDR3 here is CASISTAANYGYTF. The CDR3 bases are TGTGCCAGCATCTCGACAGCAGCTAACTATGGCTACACCTTC.

The sample holds one count of this clone. V is TRBV6-6 and J is TRBJ2-5; TRBD2 might be the D (5 bases). Germline V gene sequence: CDR1 MNHNY, CDR2 SVGAGI (reference sequence). V lost 0 bases, J lost 9 bases, and 8 bases lay in between. The length of the CDR3 is 12 residues. CDR3: CASSYSIGAQYF. DNA of the CDR3: TGTGCCAGCAGTTACTCGATCGGGGCCCAGTACTTC.

The chain uses TRBV5-8 and TRBJ2-7, with D tentatively TRBD1 (6 bases). V was shortened by 4 bases and J by 5 bases, with 7 bases between the two germline ends. Per germline, CDR1 SGHTS and CDR2 YDEGEE. This CDR3 spans 11 amino acids. CDR3 protein: CASSQGNEQYF. The CDR3 DNA reads TGTGCCAGCAGCCAGGGGAACGAGCAGTACTTC.

The chain joins TRBV5-4 to TRBJ1-5, with D perhaps TRBD1 (6 bases). The CDR3 length is 16 residues. CDR1 SGHNT and CDR2 YYREEE come from the germline V gene (reference sequence). V was trimmed by 2 bases and J by 3 bases, leaving 15 bases between them. The CDR3 DNA reads TGTGCCAGCAGCTTTTCCCCGGGACAAGTCAATCAGCCCCAGCATTTT. This encodes CASSFSPGQVNQPQHF.

V usage is TRBV6-1 and J usage is TRBJ2-7, with TRBD1 identical over 11 bases. The germline V gene encodes CDR1 MNHNS and CDR2 SASEGT. J was trimmed by 2 bases and V by 6 bases; bases with no gene match: 6. The CDR3 loop spans 15 amino acids. CDR3: CASSPRTGGTYEQYV. The CDR3 DNA sequence: TGTGCCAGCAGCCCTAGGACAGGGGGCACCTACGAGCAGTACGTC.

This CDR3 is CAISESNSQPQHF. The CDR3, as DNA: TGTGCCATCAGTGAGTCAAACAGCCAGCCCCAGCATTTT. The chain is built from TRBV10-3 and TRBJ1-5; D is unresolved. Trimming left V 0 bases short and J 7 bases short, with 7 bases between. This CDR3 is built from 13 residues. CDR1 is ENHRY and CDR2 is SYGVKD in the germline V gene.

The chain joins TRBV19 to TRBJ2-1, with TRBD1 matching over 9 bases. There are 15 residues in the CDR3. Losses at the gene ends were 3 bases for V and 6 bases for J; bases not matched to a gene: 6. The germline CDR1 and CDR2 sequences are LNHDA and SQIVND (reference sequence). The CDR3 region is CASSMGTGRINEQFF. The CDR3 nucleotides are TGTGCCAGTAGTATGGGGACAGGGCGGATCAATGAGCAGTTCTTC.

J is TRBJ1-1 and V is TRBV11-3, with TRBD1 matching 8 bases. This CDR3 contains 14 residues. After removal of 3 bases from V and 2 bases from J, the junction contained 2 bases not matched to a gene. Germline lookup yields CDR1 SGHNT and CDR2 YENEEA. The CDR3 sequence: CASSFRGLNTEAFF. CDR3 in DNA: TGTGCCAGCAGCTTCAGGGGGCTTAACACTGAAGCTTTCTTT.

This clone was seen a few times. This chain joins TRBV14 and TRBJ1-6; no clear D. Germline V gene data show CDR1 as SGHDN and CDR2 as FVKESK. The CDR3 loop spans 12 amino acids. V was trimmed by 3 bases and J by 11 bases, leaving 8 bases between them. Here the CDR3 DNA reads TGTGCCAGCAGCCATGGGAGTCCACCCCTCCACTTT. As protein: CASSHGSPPLHF.

This chain joins TRBV7-8 and TRBJ1-1, with TRBD1 as a possible D gene (6 bases). The CDR3 consists of 14 residues. The germline V gene encodes CDR1 SGHVS and CDR2 FQNEAQ. V lost 1 base to trimming and J lost 4 bases, with 10 bases between them. The chain's CDR3 is CASSLVGGGTEAFF. The CDR3 nucleotides are TGTGCCAGCAGCTTAGTTGGGGGCGGCACTGAAGCTTTCTTT.

The rearrangement uses TRBV29-1 and TRBJ2-2; TRBD1 matches 10 bases. This CDR3 has 15 amino acids. Trimming took 6 bases from V and 5 from J; bases not matched to a gene: 9. From germline, CDR1 is SQVTM and CDR2 ANQGSEA. This chain's CDR3 is CSVEYRDRGTGELFF. The CDR3 DNA is TGCAGCGTAGAGTACCGGGACAGGGGTACCGGGGAGCTGTTTTTT.

The rearrangement joins TRBV18 to TRBJ1-1; the D is unclear. CDR3 length: 13 residues. Trimming pared 3 bases from V and 4 bases from J, leaving 9 bases between. Germline V CDR1 and CDR2: KGHSH, LQKENI. The CDR3 protein is CASSPRKFTEAFF. CDR3 sequence (DNA): TGTGCCAGCTCACCTAGGAAATTCACTGAAGCTTTCTTT. The full variable domain, in which reference TRBV18 and TRBJ1-1 provide the parts outside the CDR3, is NAGVMQNPRHLVRRRGQEARLRCSPMKGHSHVYWYRQLPEEGLKFMVYLQKENIIDESGMPKERFSAEFPKEGPSILRIQQVVRGDSAAYFCASSPRKFTEAFFGQGTRLTVV.

This chain links TRBV6-5 with TRBJ2-6; 7 bases fit TRBD1. This CDR3 contains 15 residues. The junction had 7 bases not matched to a gene; V was cut back by 5 bases and J by 6 bases. CDR1 and CDR2 from the germline V gene are MNHEY and SVGAGI. In DNA, the CDR3 is TGTGCCAGCAGTCAACTACAGGGGAAGGCCAACGTCCTGACTTTC. Encoded protein: CASSQLQGKANVLTF.

V gene TRBV19 combines with J gene TRBJ1-4, with a weak D call TRBD1 (5 bases). Trimming stripped 5 bases from V and 7 bases from J, with 11 bases between. Germline-derived CDR1 and CDR2 are LNHDA and SQIVND (reference sequence). This CDR3 has 13 residues. For the CDR3, the DNA is TGTGCCAGTAGTTTGCAGGGAAGTGAAAAACTGTTTTTT. It encodes CASSLQGSEKLFF.

The chain links TRBV5-1 to TRBJ1-5; 8 bases align to TRBD1. The CDR3 covers 15 residues. Germline CDR1 reads SGHRS; CDR2 reads YFSETQ. The ends lost 0 bases at V and 7 bases at J; junction bases unmatched: 6. CDR3 amino acids: CASSLAPGGGQPQHF. CDR3 DNA: TGCGCCAGCAGCTTGGCCCCAGGGGGCGGGCAGCCCCAGCATTTT.

This rearrangement joins TRBV6-1 to TRBJ1-1; no clear D. V lost 6 bases to trimming and J lost 11 bases, with 16 bases between them. CDR1 is MNHNS and CDR2 is SASEGT in the germline V gene. The CDR3 contains 12 residues. The CDR3 nucleotides are TGTGCCAGCAGCGAATACCCGGGTAGGGCTTTCTTT. Its protein product is CASSEYPGRAFF.